This TCR beta chain was retrieved from a study of neurological immune-mediated disorders. Study findings and constraints: Phylogenetic grouping put 18 of 34 multiple sclerosis patients' repertoires into one related-CDR3 cluster, a possible signature.

With 10-nucleotide random UMIs, 5'RACE was used to make the cDNA. TCRdb reprocessed the 5' RACE reads with MiXCR, giving one entry per CDR3 protein. Counted here are approximately 90,000 distinct CDR3 sequences, around 3.3% occurring once; the ten biggest clones make up roughly 6%. Source material was 2 million unsorted PBMCs, stored at -80 °C in RNAlater. The V end lost 0 bases, the J end lost 2 bases, and 14 bases lay between the germline ends. CDR1 and CDR2 from the germline V gene are SQVTM and ANQGSEA. There are 16 residues in the CDR3. This clonotype occurred many times. Its matching antigen is unknown.

The material sequenced was PBMCs. The receptor comes from a woman aged 18-29 years with multiple sclerosis. This chain uses TRBV29-1 with TRBJ2-1, with a possible D match to TRBD2 (7 bases). The CDR3 sequence: CSVEDLRGLTYNEQFF. The DNA of the CDR3 is TGCAGCGTTGAAGATCTGCGGGGGCTTACCTACAATGAGCAGTTCTTC.